These T cell receptor beta chains were read from a single sample in a study of T-cell memory formation after mild COVID-19. From the 5' RACE reads, TCRdb called clonotypes with MiXCR, one entry per CDR3 protein. The table has a few hundred thousand distinct CDR3 sequences, about a sixth seen once. The specimen sequenced was PBMCs or a T cell subset sorted from them (not recorded which). Receptors originate from a young man who had mild COVID-19 (a few samples of this study predate the infection). Cell type and time point are not known. Both conserved end residues are part of each CDR3. The order of the fields is V gene, clone size, J gene, D gene, CDR3 DNA, CDR3 protein. D genes are given only for firm matches. A row's size may be missing; if present it is once, few, many or a size class.

V: TRBV12-3/TRBV12-4; size: -; J: TRBJ1-2; D: TRBD1; DNA: TGTGCCAGCAGCCGGAGACAGGGGGGAAGCTATGGCTACACCTTC; CDR3: CASSRRQGGSYGYTF
V: TRBV6-1; size: few; J: TRBJ1-3; D: -; DNA: TGTGCCAGCACCGAAATTTCGGCTGGAAACACCATATATTTT; CDR3: CASTEISAGNTIYF
V: TRBV9; size: -; J: TRBJ2-1; D: -; DNA: TGTGCCAGCAGCGTAGCTCCGTGGAATGAGCAGTTCTTC; CDR3: CASSVAPWNEQFF
V: TRBV9; size: -; J: TRBJ2-7; D: TRBD1; DNA: TGTGCCAGCAGCCCTCGAGGCGACAGGGGAACCTACGAGCAGTACTTC; CDR3: CASSPRGDRGTYEQYF
V: TRBV2; size: -; J: TRBJ1-3; D: -; DNA: TGTGCCAGCGCTGCAGGGTCTGGAAACACCATATATTTT; CDR3: CASAAGSGNTIYF
V: TRBV27; size: -; J: TRBJ2-7; D: -; DNA: TGTGCCAGCAGTGCCATCGGAGGCTTCGAGCAGTACTTC; CDR3: CASSAIGGFEQYF
V: TRBV6-1; size: -; J: TRBJ1-2; D: TRBD1; DNA: TGTGCCAGCAGTTCTCGGACAGGAGGAGGTCTAGCGGGCTACACCTTC; CDR3: CASSSRTGGGLAGYTF
V: TRBV5-1; size: -; J: TRBJ1-5; D: -; DNA: TGCGCCAGCAGCCCGGAAGGGGTCCAGCCCCAGCATTTT; CDR3: CASSPEGVQPQHF
V: TRBV20-1; size: -; J: TRBJ2-2; D: TRBD1; DNA: TGCAGTGCTAGAGATCTCCGGACAGGGAGCACCGGGGAGCTGTTTTTT; CDR3: CSARDLRTGSTGELFF
V: TRBV11-2; size: -; J: TRBJ1-4; D: -; DNA: TGTGCCAGCAGCTCCCTTACGGGGGCCTTTAATGAAAAACTGTTTTTT; CDR3: CASSSLTGAFNEKLFF
V: TRBV13; size: -; J: TRBJ2-7; D: -; DNA: TGTGCCAGCACCGGGACTGACTACGAGCAGTACTTC; CDR3: CASTGTDYEQYF
V: TRBV19; size: few; J: TRBJ2-2; D: -; DNA: TGTGCCAGCCGGGCTGAGCCCGGGGAGCTGTTTTTT; CDR3: CASRAEPGELFF
V: TRBV7-2; size: many; J: TRBJ2-3; D: -; DNA: TGTGCCAGCAGCCGACAAAAGGGCAGGGGGGCTAGGGATACGCAGTATTTT; CDR3: CASSRQKGRGARDTQYF
V: TRBV28; size: -; J: TRBJ2-2; D: -; DNA: TGTGCCAGCAGTTTTGGGGGGGCTCGGAGCGGGGAGCTGTTTTTT; CDR3: CASSFGGARSGELFF
V: TRBV4-1; size: few; J: TRBJ2-5; D: TRBD1; DNA: TGCGCCAGCAGCCAAGATGGCAGGGGGAGCCAAGAGACCCAGTACTTC; CDR3: CASSQDGRGSQETQYF
V: TRBV2; size: -; J: TRBJ1-2; D: TRBD1; DNA: TGTGCCAGACAGGGGGAGGGTGGCTACACCTTC; CDR3: CARQGEGGYTF
V: TRBV20-1; size: -; J: TRBJ1-2; D: TRBD1; DNA: TGCAGTGCTAGAGCTCCGGGACAGACTGGCTACACCTTC; CDR3: CSARAPGQTGYTF
V: TRBV5-1; size: few; J: TRBJ2-1; D: TRBD1; DNA: TGCGCCAGCAGCTTTACCGGGACAGGGGGAGATGAGCAGTTCTTC; CDR3: CASSFTGTGGDEQFF
V: TRBV5-1; size: -; J: TRBJ2-2; D: -; DNA: TGCGCCAGCAGCATACGGACAGATCTCACCGGGGAGCTGTTTTTT; CDR3: CASSIRTDLTGELFF
V: TRBV18; size: many; J: TRBJ2-3; D: -; DNA: TGTGCCAGCTCACTCACCGACACAGATACGCAGTATTTT; CDR3: CASSLTDTDTQYF
V: TRBV7-9; size: few; J: TRBJ2-2; D: TRBD1; DNA: TGTGCCAGCAGAAGAACAGGGGTGAACACCGGGGAGCTGTTTTTT; CDR3: CASRRTGVNTGELFF
V: TRBV7-2; size: few; J: TRBJ2-3; D: -; DNA: TGTGCCACCGAGCTAGGGGACACAGATACGCAGTATTTT; CDR3: CATELGDTDTQYF
V: TRBV7-2; size: many; J: TRBJ2-2; D: -; DNA: TGTGCCAGCAGCCCTTCGGGGGCGACCGGGGAGCTGTTTTTT; CDR3: CASSPSGATGELFF
V: TRBV25-1; size: -; J: TRBJ2-4; D: TRBD1; DNA: TGTGCCAGCAGTGGCTGGACAGGGGAAAACATTCAGTACTTC; CDR3: CASSGWTGENIQYF
V: TRBV14; size: many; J: TRBJ2-7; D: -; DNA: TGTGCCAGCAGCCAACGCTCAGGCTACGAGCAGTACTTC; CDR3: CASSQRSGYEQYF
V: TRBV4-2; size: -; J: TRBJ2-3; D: TRBD2; DNA: TGTGCCAGCAGCCAGGCAGCGGGGTCTAGCACAGATACGCAGTATTTT; CDR3: CASSQAAGSSTDTQYF
V: TRBV15; size: -; J: TRBJ2-5; D: -; DNA: TGTGCCACCAGCAGAAATCCTGTAGAGACCCAGTACTTC; CDR3: CATSRNPVETQYF
V: TRBV5-1; size: many; J: TRBJ2-1; D: -; DNA: TGCGCCAGCAGCTTGGTGGCAGGATCTAATGAGCAGTTCTTC; CDR3: CASSLVAGSNEQFF
V: TRBV5-6; size: many; J: TRBJ1-4; D: TRBD1; DNA: TGTGCCAGCAGCTCACCCGGGACAGGGTCTGAAAAACTGTTTTTT; CDR3: CASSSPGTGSEKLFF
V: TRBV7-6; size: many; J: TRBJ2-3; D: TRBD2; DNA: TGTGCCAGCAGCCCCAGGATAGCGGGGGGAGGTACAGATACGCAGTATTTT; CDR3: CASSPRIAGGGTDTQYF
V: TRBV12-3/TRBV12-4; size: many; J: TRBJ1-5; D: -; DNA: TGTGCCAGCAGTCCTCCCGGGACCAGCAATCAGCCCCAGCATTTT; CDR3: CASSPPGTSNQPQHF
V: TRBV12-3/TRBV12-4; size: -; J: TRBJ1-1; D: -; DNA: TGTGCCAGCATCCGGTATATGGGGAACACTGAAGCTTTCTTT; CDR3: CASIRYMGNTEAFF
V: TRBV7-3; size: -; J: TRBJ2-1; D: -; DNA: TGTGCCAGCAGCCCTTCGGTCCAAGCGGTTGAGCAGTTCTTC; CDR3: CASSPSVQAVEQFF
V: TRBV30; size: -; J: TRBJ1-3; D: -; DNA: TGTGCCTGGAGTTTATTGGTGTTCGCTGGAAACACCATATATTTT; CDR3: CAWSLLVFAGNTIYF
V: TRBV3-1; size: -; J: TRBJ2-2; D: TRBD2; DNA: TGTGCCAGCAGCCGAGCGGGGGGTTTCACCGGGGAGCTGTTTTTT; CDR3: CASSRAGGFTGELFF
V: TRBV5-1; size: -; J: TRBJ2-2; D: TRBD1; DNA: TGCGCCAGCAGCCCCGGGACAGGGGATGCCGGGGAGCTGTTTTTT; CDR3: CASSPGTGDAGELFF
V: TRBV5-1; size: -; J: TRBJ2-1; D: -; DNA: TGCGCCAGCAGCTTGGGGCAAGCCTACAATGAGCAGTTCTTC; CDR3: CASSLGQAYNEQFF
V: TRBV4-1; size: few; J: TRBJ1-5; D: TRBD1; DNA: TGCGCCAGCAGCCAAGTGACAGGGGGGATAAGCAATCAGCCCCAGCATTTT; CDR3: CASSQVTGGISNQPQHF
V: TRBV4-3; size: many; J: TRBJ2-3; D: -; DNA: TGCGCCAGCAGCCAAGAGGAAGGGTCCCGGCGTTATTTT; CDR3: CASSQEEGSRRYF
V: TRBV9; size: -; J: TRBJ1-1; D: TRBD1; DNA: TGTGCCAGCAGCCGACAGGGTGCCTCGAACACTGAAGCTTTCTTT; CDR3: CASSRQGASNTEAFF
V: TRBV4-1; size: few; J: TRBJ2-3; D: -; DNA: TGCGCCAGCAGCCAAGGGCCTGCGCCTAGCACAGATACGCAGTATTTT; CDR3: CASSQGPAPSTDTQYF